The 5 T cell receptor beta chains in this list originate from one sample, sequenced in a study of blood T cell repertoires in COVID-19. Measured with immunoSEQ multiplex PCR; TCRdb has only the in-frame clones, and not every one. This table holds fewer than 250,000 clones, less than 90% found once. The sample comprised peripheral blood. Receptors were obtained from a woman older than 75 with COVID-19, enrolled during active disease.

The chain is built from TRBV10-1 and TRBJ2-1, with TRBD1 matching 12 bases. The germline V gene encodes CDR1 WNHNN and CDR2 SYGVQD (reference sequence). This CDR3 spans 17 amino acids. Losses at the gene ends were 1 base for V and 7 bases for J; bases not matched to a gene: 8. CDR3 sequence reads: CASSEFPGQGARNEQFF. CDR3 coding DNA: TGCGCCAGCAGTGAGTTCCCGGGACAGGGGGCGAGGAATGAGCAGTTCTTC.

V usage is TRBV7-2 and J usage is TRBJ1-5; D is perhaps TRBD1 (5 bases). The CDR3 loop spans 14 amino acids. The V gene lost 5 bases and the J gene lost 3 bases, with 11 bases spanning the gap. Germline loops: CDR1 SGHTA, CDR2 FQGNSA. The CDR3 loop reads CASSADSVNQPQHF. CDR3 nucleotide sequence: TGTGCCAGCAGCGCCGACAGTGTCAATCAGCCCCAGCATTTT.

The chain has TRBV7-2 and TRBJ2-1; 7 nucleotides align to TRBD2. The trim removed 3 bases at V and 7 bases at J, leaving 12 bases unmatched. The CDR3 sequence is 16 residues long. CDR1 is SGHTA, CDR2 FQGNSA, per germline. CDR3 loop: CASSFLPAGVPNEQFF. CDR3 in DNA: TGTGCCAGCAGCTTTCTTCCGGCGGGGGTACCTAATGAGCAGTTCTTC.

The CDR3, as DNA: TGTGCCAGCAGTCTGGGGGCCTACTATGGCTACACCTTC. Translated, it gives CASSLGAYYGYTF. The rearrangement joins TRBV28 to TRBJ1-2, with D maybe TRBD1 (6 bases). This CDR3 is built from 13 residues. V was cut by 5 bases and J by 3 bases, with 10 bases left in between. Germline V gene sequence: CDR1 MDHEN, CDR2 SYDVKM.

The chain links TRBV5-1 to TRBJ2-2; TRBD1 aligns across 7 bases. This CDR3 is 16 amino acids long. Germline V gene lookup returns CDR1 SGHRS and CDR2 YFSETQ. The V segment lost 4 bases and the J segment 7 bases; nucleotides outside the gene matches: 13. The CDR3: CASSTTGVFIGGELFF. The DNA of the CDR3 is TGCGCCAGCAGCACTACAGGGGTCTTCATCGGCGGGGAGCTGTTTTTT.